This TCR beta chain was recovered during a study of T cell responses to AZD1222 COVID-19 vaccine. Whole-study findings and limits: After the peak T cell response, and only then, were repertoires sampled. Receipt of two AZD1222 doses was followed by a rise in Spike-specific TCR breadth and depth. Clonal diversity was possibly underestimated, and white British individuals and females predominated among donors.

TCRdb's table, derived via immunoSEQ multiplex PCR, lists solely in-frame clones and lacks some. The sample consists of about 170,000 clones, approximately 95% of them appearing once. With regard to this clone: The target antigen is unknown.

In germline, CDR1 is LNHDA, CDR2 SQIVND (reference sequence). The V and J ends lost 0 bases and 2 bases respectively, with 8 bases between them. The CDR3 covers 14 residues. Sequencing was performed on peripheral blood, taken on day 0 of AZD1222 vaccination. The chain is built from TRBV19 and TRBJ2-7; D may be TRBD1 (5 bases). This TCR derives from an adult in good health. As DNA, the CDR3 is TGTGCCAGTAGTATAGATACAGGCACCTACGAGCAGTACTTC. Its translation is CASSIDTGTYEQYF.